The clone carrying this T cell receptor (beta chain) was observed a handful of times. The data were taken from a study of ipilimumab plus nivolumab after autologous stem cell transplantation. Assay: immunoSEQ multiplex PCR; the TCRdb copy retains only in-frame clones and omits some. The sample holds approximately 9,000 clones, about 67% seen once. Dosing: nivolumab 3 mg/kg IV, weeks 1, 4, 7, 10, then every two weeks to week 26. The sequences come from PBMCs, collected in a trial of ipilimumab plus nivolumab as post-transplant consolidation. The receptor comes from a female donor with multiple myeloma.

This CDR3 is CASSFGQGSFNEQFF. DNA of the CDR3: TGCGCCAGCAGCTTCGGACAGGGCAGCTTCAATGAGCAGTTCTTC. This chain uses TRBV5-1 with TRBJ2-1; 8 bases match TRBD1. The CDR3 runs 15 residues. Germline trimming cut 2 bases from V and 6 bases from J; bases unmatched to any gene: 7. Germline loops: CDR1 SGHRS, CDR2 YFSETQ.